This TCR beta chain was observed in a study of shared T cell receptors in the human thymus. CDR3 size: 12 residues. The germline CDR1 and CDR2 sequences are SGHRS and YFSETQ. J gave up 6 bases and V 3 bases, and 2 bases lay outside the gene matches. Repertoires were generated with immunoSEQ multiplex PCR, while TCRdb's copy carries only in-frame clones and drops some. The repertoire consists of roughly 550,000 clones, with around 82% occurring once and the leading ten covering 0.013%. With regard to this clone: Other DNA variants within this sample encode the same CDR3.

The same sample was also used in a study of human thymus T cells.

The V call is TRBV5-1, the J call TRBJ1-1; 7 bases fit TRBD1. This TCR was recovered from a boy under two years old with a congenital heart defect. The material sequenced was thymocytes. The CDR3, as DNA: TGCGCCAGCAGCTCCCAGGGGGCTGAAGCTTTCTTT. This codes for CASSSQGAEAFF.